This paragraph covers one T cell receptor (beta chain) sequence. No cognate antigen has been identified for it. No base qualities exist here, and no much larger clone lies one base off it. The collaborating institutions used their own protocols to collect whole blood in K2EDTA tubes. For TCRbeta analysis, collaborators shipped samples as frozen whole blood, isolated PBMCs, or DNA extracted from either of those sample types. The data stem from a study of blood T cell repertoires in COVID-19 (dated by TCRdb to 2020 to 2021). Study-level background: Samples covering the acute and convalescent phases of COVID-19 were provided by collaborators in the United States, Italy and Spain. The prospective study material was composed of cDNA or gDNA derived from T cells, B-cell-depleted T cells, or PBMCs. Deeply sampled blood TCRbeta repertoires from subjects exposed to, actively infected with, or recovered from COVID-19 were included in the dataset. The repertoires were released in a freely available public database meant as a resource for research on the immune response to SARS-CoV-2. The samples were drawn from the first 160 participants of the ongoing ImmuneRACE study and from 950 to 1,500 subjects provided by 6 global collaborators. A de-identified subject ID, COVID-19 status, age in years and sex were almost always included in the sample metadata. Where available, HLA class I and class II types were obtained from metadata supplied by the sample provider rather than from assay-based typing. General conclusions and limits of the study: The quantity of clinical and demographic metadata differed by source and by participant and was supplied without curation.

The immunoSEQ Assay, a bias-controlled multiplex PCR, was used to amplify TCRbeta CDR3 regions from genomic DNA. In the paper's pipeline: The number of nucleated cells in each sample was estimated by amplification of reference gene primers within the assay. Sequence reads were collapsed and filtered to measure the absolute abundance of every unique TCRbeta CDR3 rearrangement. Productive Simpson clonality was computed per sample as the square root of Simpson's diversity index over productive rearrangements. TCRdb's version of the immuneACCESS table is confined to in-frame rearrangements and falls short of the full clone set. An unresolved V gene accounts for under half of the shortfall where checked; the remainder is of unknown origin. That table furnishes V, J and clone size, whereas the DNA furnished D and trimming. The sample includes about 230,000 clones, with approximately 81% observed a single time. The ten most abundant clones make up around 18% of the sample.

Sequences SGHRS (CDR1) and YFSETQ (CDR2) are obtained from the germline V gene. Germline trimming: 0 bases from V, 8 bases from J; junction bases outside gene matches: 8. The CDR3, cysteine through phenylalanine, is 16 amino acids long. This entry keeps only the CDR3 DNA: 48 bases, framed from base 1. Material: peripheral blood. The V gene is TRBV5-1 and the J gene is TRBJ1-4; 9 of the junction bases match TRBD1. The sequence came from an elderly woman with active or convalescent COVID-19. The CDR3 protein: CASSLEGQGIGEKLFF. The DNA sequence reads TGCGCCAGCAGCTTGGAGGGACAGGGTATCGGGGAAAAACTGTTTTTT.